These T cell receptor beta chains were read from a single sample in a study of T cell repertoires in cytomegalovirus infection. TCRdb re-analysed the reads in MiXCR, keeping a single row per CDR3 protein. The sample lists 80,000 to 130,000 distinct CDR3 sequences, under 25% seen once, with about 39% in the top ten. Material: CD8+ T cells from PBMCs. These receptors were collected from a human donor in good health (CMV status not recorded). Some clones in this sample may be carry-over from other donors' samples. Both conserved end residues are part of each CDR3. D genes are given only for firm matches. Size tells how often a clone was seen (once, few, many) or the class of an expanded clone, and some rows leave it out.

.	TRBD1	TRBV29-1	TRBJ2-2	TGCAGCGTCCCAAACCTCGACAGGGGGAACACCGGGGAGCTGTTTTTT	CSVPNLDRGNTGELFF
.	TRBD2	TRBV6-4	TRBJ2-1	TGTGCCAGCAGTTACCTTCGGGGGGGGGGGGATGAGCAGTTCTTC	CASSYLRGGGDEQFF
.	TRBD1	TRBV11-1	TRBJ2-7	TGTGCCAGCAGCGAGACAGGGGGCGCACCTTACGAGCAGTACTTC	CASSETGGAPYEQYF
.	TRBD1	TRBV29-1	TRBJ2-2	TGCAGCGTTTACCTCGACAGGGGAGGCACCGGGGAGCTGTTTTTT	CSVYLDRGGTGELFF
.	.	TRBV28	TRBJ2-7	TGTGCCAGCAAGAAAGGACAAATCTACGAGCAGTACTTC	CASKKGQIYEQYF
.	.	TRBV13	TRBJ1-1	TGTGCCAGCAGCCCGGGGCCCACTGAAGCTTTCTTT	CASSPGPTEAFF
few	TRBD2	TRBV7-9	TRBJ2-7	TGTGCCAGCAACGGACTAGCGGCCTCCTACGAGCAGTACTTC	CASNGLAASYEQYF
many	TRBD1	TRBV7-2	TRBJ1-3	TGTGCCAGCAGAGGGACAGCTGGAAACACCATATATTTT	CASRGTAGNTIYF
few	.	TRBV6-6	TRBJ2-2	TGTGCCAGCAGCCGCACCGGGTCCACGGTCGGGGAGCTGTTTTTT	CASSRTGSTVGELFF
few	.	TRBV7-6	TRBJ2-5	TGTGCCAGCAGCCTCCGGGTTCAAGAGACCCAGTACTTC	CASSLRVQETQYF
few	TRBD2	TRBV7-9	TRBJ2-1	TGTGCCAGCATTGGAGGACTAGCGGGGATAACCTACAATGAGCAGTTCTTC	CASIGGLAGITYNEQFF
few	.	TRBV18	TRBJ1-1	TGTGCCAGCTCACCCAACCGGGCTGAAGCTTTCTTT	CASSPNRAEAFF
.	.	TRBV30	TRBJ2-6	TGTGCCTGGAGTGGGAGTCAAAGCTCTGGGGCCAACGTCCTGACTTTC	CAWSGSQSSGANVLTF
few	TRBD2	TRBV5-6	TRBJ2-2	TGTGCCAGCAGCTCCCCCGCGGGGGCGAACACCGGGGAGCTGTTTTTT	CASSSPAGANTGELFF
.	.	TRBV23-1	TRBJ1-5	TGCGCCAGCAGTCAATCGTTCCGGGGGCCGATAGCCGATCAGCCCCAGCATTTT	CASSQSFRGPIADQPQHF
few	TRBD2	TRBV20-1	TRBJ2-7	TGCAGTGCTAGAAACAGAGGACTAGTCTACGAGCAGTACTTC	CSARNRGLVYEQYF
few	TRBD2	TRBV7-2	TRBJ2-3	TGTGCCAGCAGCTTAAACGCGGGGGGGCGGGATACGCAGTATTTT	CASSLNAGGRDTQYF
.	TRBD2	TRBV7-4	TRBJ2-5	TGTGCCAGCAGGCGGACTAGCGGTTCTCTGAGTCAAGAGACCCAGTACTTC	CASRRTSGSLSQETQYF
few	TRBD2	TRBV6-6	TRBJ2-1	TGTGCCAGCATACCGACTAGCGGGGGTTACAATGAGCAGTTCTTC	CASIPTSGGYNEQFF
.	.	TRBV28	TRBJ2-7	TGTGCCAGCAGTTTAGACTACACCCCCTACGAGCAGTACTTC	CASSLDYTPYEQYF
few	TRBD1	TRBV7-9	TRBJ2-7	TGTGCCAGCAGCTTAGGTTTCGAGGACAGGGTCTACGAGCAGTACTTC	CASSLGFEDRVYEQYF
many	TRBD1	TRBV7-2	TRBJ2-3	TGTGCCAGCAGCCAAACAGGGGGTTTCGCAGATACGCAGTATTTT	CASSQTGGFADTQYF
.	.	TRBV19	TRBJ2-6	TGTGCCAGTAGAATGGACAGCAACTCTGGGGCCAACGTCCTGACTTTC	CASRMDSNSGANVLTF
.	.	TRBV2	TRBJ2-5	TGTGCCAGCAGAGGGAAGAGAGAGACCCAGTACTTC	CASRGKRETQYF
many	.	TRBV7-2	TRBJ1-2	TGTGCCAGCAGCCCCCAACCTTTGGGCTATGGCTACACCTTC	CASSPQPLGYGYTF
.	.	TRBV6-2/TRBV6-3	TRBJ2-1	TGTGCCAGCAGTCACTCCGGGACAAACAATGAGCAGTTCTTC	CASSHSGTNNEQFF
few	TRBD2	TRBV20-1	TRBJ2-3	TGCAGTGGGCGATGGACTAGCGGGAGGGCGGATACGCAGTATTTT	CSGRWTSGRADTQYF
.	.	TRBV12-5	TRBJ1-1	TGTGCTAGTGGTTTGAAGCCCACTGAAGCTTTCTTT	CASGLKPTEAFF
.	.	TRBV10-2	TRBJ1-1	TGCGCCAGCAGAGCCGCCAGGAGCACTGAAGCTTTCTTT	CASRAARSTEAFF
many	TRBD2	TRBV7-2	TRBJ2-3	TGTGCCAGCAGCTCGCTAGCGGGGGGGCCCTATGACACAGATACGCAGTATTTT	CASSSLAGGPYDTDTQYF
few	TRBD2	TRBV7-3	TRBJ2-3	TGTGCCAGCAGCCCTATACCGGGGGGGGCCCCAGATACGCAGTATTTT	CASSPIPGGAPDTQYF
.	.	TRBV6-6	TRBJ1-2	TGTGCCAGCAGTCCCGACGGGGGGAGTCGCTACACCTTC	CASSPDGGSRYTF
many	TRBD2	TRBV7-9	TRBJ2-2	TGTGCCAGCAGACCCCCACCGGGACTAGATCTCGGAAACACCGGGGAGCTGTTTTTT	CASRPPPGLDLGNTGELFF